This TCR beta chain was recovered during a study of glioma-infiltrating T cells after dendritic cell vaccination. The wider study: Glioblastoma patients came from Phase I and II dendritic cell vaccination trials.

This clone turned up a few times. Its specificity is unknown. This table comes from immunoSEQ multiplex PCR, and its TCRdb copy is limited to in-frame clones, with some not included. This table holds tens of thousands of clones, roughly 80% found once. This sample's time point: after dendritic cell vaccination, including at tumor progression/relapse. Study-level points and caveats: Estimated pretreatment TIL content predicted outcome after dendritic cell vaccination.

The sequencing used blood, collected after dendritic cell vaccination. This clonotype was obtained from a human donor with glioblastoma.

The CDR3 DNA follows: TGCGCCAGCAGCCAAGATTGGGCAGGGGGGTCCTACGAGCAGTACTTC. It translates to CASSQDWAGGSYEQYF. The V call is TRBV4-3, the J call TRBJ2-7; D perhaps matches TRBD1 (7 bases). This CDR3 region has 16 residues. The V and J ends lost 0 bases and 1 base respectively, with 13 bases between them. Germline loops: CDR1 LGHNA, CDR2 YSLEER.